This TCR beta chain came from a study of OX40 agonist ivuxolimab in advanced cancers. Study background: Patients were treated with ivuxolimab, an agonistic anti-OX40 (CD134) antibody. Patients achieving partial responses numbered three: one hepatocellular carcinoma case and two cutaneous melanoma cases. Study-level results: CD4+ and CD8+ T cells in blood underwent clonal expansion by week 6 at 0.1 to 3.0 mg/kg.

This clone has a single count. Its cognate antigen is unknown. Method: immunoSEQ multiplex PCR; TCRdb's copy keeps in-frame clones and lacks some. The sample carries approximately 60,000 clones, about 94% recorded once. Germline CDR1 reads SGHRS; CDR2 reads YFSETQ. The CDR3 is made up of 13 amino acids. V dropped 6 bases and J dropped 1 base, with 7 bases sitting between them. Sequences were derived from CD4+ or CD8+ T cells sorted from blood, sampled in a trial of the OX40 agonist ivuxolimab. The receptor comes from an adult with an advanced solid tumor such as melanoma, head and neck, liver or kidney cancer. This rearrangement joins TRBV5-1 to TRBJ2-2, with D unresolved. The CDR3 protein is CASTTENTGELFF. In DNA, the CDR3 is TGCGCCAGCACGACGGAGAACACCGGGGAGCTGTTTTTT.